This T cell receptor beta chain derives from a study of response to subunit inactivated influenza vaccine (dated by TCRdb to the late 2010s). Describing the broader study: To follow how T cells responded to a trivalent subunit inactivated influenza vaccine, the researchers relied on deep quantitative profiling of the T cell receptor repertoire.

Counted from cysteine to phenylalanine, this CDR3 has 13 amino acids. This entry keeps only the CDR3 DNA: 39 bases, framed from base 1. Per the germline V gene (reference sequence), GTSNPN is the CDR1 and SVGIG is the CDR2. Here is what the overall study found, with its caveats: It was suggested by the authors that each seasonal influenza vaccination may recruit only a limited number of new T cells.

For this clonotype: Its specific antigen is unknown. Base quality data are lacking; no much larger clone is found one base away.

To prepare the library, RT-PCR was applied. Sequencing was performed on an Illumina HiSeq 2500. TCRdb reanalyzed the raw reads on its own, using fastp at Q25 for trimming and MiXCR for clone calling, and kept in-frame beta chains. Identical CDR3 protein sequences are pooled into one entry, listed with their most common genes and DNA. A total of about 610,000 distinct CDR3 sequences appear in this sample, about 14% of them only once. The ten largest clones add up to 11% of the sample. The sequencing used PBMCs from blood, collected approximately 13 days after vaccination. The receptor's source is a man between 45 and 60 years old who received an inactivated influenza vaccine. Donor details come from another sample of the same person, matched by shared clones. This chain joins TRBV30 to TRBJ1-3; tentative D gene TRBD1, with 6 bases matching. The sequenced DNA is TGTGCTTGGGGGCAGCGCTCTGGAAACACCATATATTTT. Its protein product is CAWGQRSGNTIYF. Here the CDR3 is joined to the reference TRBV30 and TRBJ1-3 genes, and the full variable domain is: SQTIHQWPATLVQPVGSPLSLECTVEGTSNPNLYWYRQAAGRGLQLLFYSVGIGQISSEVPQNLSASRPQDRQFILSSKKLLLSDSGFYLCAWGQRSGNTIYFGEGSWLTVV.